These 17 T cell receptor beta chains were sequenced from one sample in a study of T cells in Graves' hyperthyroidism and ophthalmopathy. Regions amplified from RNA transcripts were the TCR beta CDR3 regions. Primed by the HTBI set, a first-round RT-PCR was run on the TCR CDR3. Using its own MiXCR run on the multiplex PCR reads, TCRdb lists one record per CDR3 protein. The sample records approximately 410,000 distinct CDR3 sequences, roughly 14% being singletons. Sequencing was done on a sample of blood. The receptor set was obtained from a man aged 18 to 35 with Graves' ophthalmopathy.

This chain links TRBV18 with TRBJ2-5; TRBD1 is a possible D gene (6 bases). The CDR3 covers 16 residues. V lost 6 bases and J 6 bases, leaving 23 bases between the germline ends. Germline CDR1 and CDR2: KGHSH and LQKENI. For the CDR3, the DNA is TGTGCCAGCTCTTCTGAAACAGGGTCCGTGGGAAAGACCCAGTACTTC. Protein sequence: CASSSETGSVGKTQYF.

The table lists this clonotype with a few counts. This chain uses TRBV27 with TRBJ1-1; D remains ambiguous. Germline V lookup: CDR1 MNHEY, CDR2 SMNVEV (reference sequence). Trimming stripped 4 bases from V and 9 bases from J, with 15 bases between. The CDR3 covers 13 residues. CDR3 bases: TGTGCCAGCAGTTACTGGGCGAGAGGCCAAGCTTTCTTT. Translated: CASSYWARGQAFF.

This clonotype was recorded at least ten times. V gene TRBV20-1 combines with J gene TRBJ2-7; D may correspond to TRBD1 or TRBD2 (5 bases each). The CDR3 loop spans 13 amino acids. Trimming removed 3 bases at V and 2 bases at J, with 11 bases between. CDR1 is DFQATT and CDR2 is SNEGSKA in the germline V gene (reference sequence). DNA for the CDR3: TGCAGTGCTAGGAGGGACGGAACCTACGAGCAGTACTTC. It translates to CSARRDGTYEQYF.

This clonotype was seen more than once but under ten times. This chain connects TRBV7-3 to TRBJ1-6; D might be TRBD1 (6 bases). CDR1 is SGHTA and CDR2 is FQGTGA in the germline V gene. V shed 4 bases and J shed 6 bases, with 10 bases lying between them. The CDR3 consists of 14 residues. The CDR3 bases are TGTGCCAGCAGCTGGCAGGGGAGTAATTCACCCCTCCACTTT. Encoded protein: CASSWQGSNSPLHF.

Ten or more counts support this clonotype. The chain recombines TRBV20-1 with TRBJ2-1; 8 bases agree with TRBD2. With 3 bases clipped from V and 4 bases from J, the junction kept 8 bases outside the gene matches. The CDR3 is 15 amino acids. Germline CDR1 reads DFQATT; CDR2 reads SNEGSKA (reference sequence). The CDR3, as DNA: TGCAGTGCTAGGTTCCAGCGGGAGACATACAATGAGCAGTTCTTC. Protein: CSARFQRETYNEQFF.

This clonotype was observed many times. The chain is built from TRBV12-3 or TRBV12-4 and TRBJ2-1; D is unclear. Between the trimmed V and J ends, which lost 6 bases and 5 bases, there was a span of 26 bases. The CDR3 sequence is 18 residues long. CDR3 nucleotide sequence: TGTGCCAGCAGCCTACTAAAACCTTTTGTCCGGACCAACAATGAGCAGTTCTTC. Its translation is CASSLLKPFVRTNNEQFF.

The V call is TRBV12-3 or TRBV12-4, the J call TRBJ2-5; TRBD2 is a possible D gene (6 bases). V was cut by 4 bases and J by 7 bases, with 16 bases left in between. This CDR3 region has 14 residues. The CDR3 protein is CASSSGGTGGTQYF. CDR3 DNA: TGTGCCAGCAGTTCAGGAGGGACCGGGGGGACCCAGTACTTC.

The V call is TRBV29-1, the J call TRBJ2-7; unclear D gene. Trimming shortened V by 0 bases and J by 0 bases, and 9 bases separated the two germline ends. Germline V gives CDR1 SQVTM, CDR2 ANQGSEA. This CDR3 region has 14 residues. In DNA, the CDR3 is TGCAGCGTTGAAGATCGGAAGAGCTCCTACGAGCAGTACTTC. Translation: CSVEDRKSSYEQYF.

This clonotype was seen many times. The V call is TRBV6-5, the J call TRBJ2-3; D might be TRBD1 or TRBD2, each matching 6 bases. The CDR3 sequence is 15 residues long. V lost 2 bases and J lost 6, with 15 bases in between. In germline, CDR1 is MNHEY, CDR2 SVGAGI. As DNA, the CDR3 is TGTGCCAGCAGTTACGGGGGCGGGGAAGGGGATACGCAGTATTTT. Translating it yields CASSYGGGEGDTQYF.

The rearrangement links TRBV29-1 to TRBJ2-7; tentative D call: TRBD1 (6 bases). Germline CDR1 is SQVTM and CDR2 is ANQGSEA. The V and J ends lost 5 bases and 3 bases respectively, with 14 bases between them. CDR3 length: 13 residues. CDR3 residues: CSVQRTGNYEQYF. CDR3 nucleotide sequence: TGCAGCGTTCAGCGAACAGGGAACTACGAGCAGTACTTC.

The chain carries TRBV19 and TRBJ2-5; possible D gene TRBD2, 5 bases. This CDR3 region has 13 residues. Germline V gene sequence: CDR1 LNHDA, CDR2 SQIVND (reference sequence). V was pared by 8 bases and J by 2 bases, with 12 bases between. In DNA form, the CDR3 reads TGTGCCAGTTCCCAGGAGGATCAAGAGACCCAGTACTTC. Residues: CASSQEDQETQYF.

J is TRBJ2-1 and V is TRBV7-3; 7 nucleotides align to TRBD2. The CDR3 has 13 amino acids. CDR1 is SGHTA, CDR2 FQGTGA, per germline. J was trimmed by 15 bases and V by 4 bases; bases with no gene match: 12. CDR3 residues: CASSSMYGGVPFF. In nucleotides, the CDR3 is TGTGCCAGCAGCTCCATGTATGGGGGGGTGCCGTTCTTC.

In its sample, this clonotype was seen many times. The chain employs TRBV2 and TRBJ1-5; 8 bases are a match to TRBD1. Germline trimming cut 4 bases from V and 6 bases from J; bases unmatched to any gene: 5. The length of the CDR3 is 14 residues. Per germline, CDR1 SNHLY and CDR2 FYNNEI. The CDR3: CASSGQGYGQPQHF. CDR3 DNA sequence: TGTGCCAGCAGTGGACAGGGGTATGGTCAGCCCCAGCATTTT.

This clonotype was seen repeatedly, ten times or more. J is TRBJ1-5 and V is TRBV28, with D uncertain. Trimming removed 8 bases at V and 2 bases at J, with 13 bases between. Germline CDR1 and CDR2: MDHEN and SYDVKM. The CDR3 covers 14 residues. CDR3 in amino acids: CASLRVDGNQPQHF. Written as DNA, the CDR3 is TGTGCCAGCCTTAGGGTGGATGGCAATCAGCCCCAGCATTTT.

Points on this clonotype: A much larger clone differs from this one at a single base, so this may be a read error. This chain's CDR3 is CASNTRDSSGNTIYF. In nucleotides, the CDR3 is TGTGCCAGCAACACAAGAGACAGCTCTGGAAACACCATATATTTT. The chain joins TRBV11-2 to TRBJ1-3; a weak D match, TRBD1 (5 bases). V was cut by 7 bases and J by 0 bases, with 13 bases left in between. The CDR3 runs 15 residues. Germline V lookup: CDR1 SGHAT, CDR2 FQNNGV. Combining the CDR3 with reference TRBV11-2 and TRBJ1-3 gives the whole variable domain EAGVAQSPRYKIIEKRQSVAFWCNPISGHATLYWYQQILGQGPKLLIQFQNNGVVDDSQLPKDRFSAERLKGVDSTLKIQPAKLEDSAVYLCASNTRDSSGNTIYFGEGSWLTVV.

This clonotype came up a few times. As DNA, the CDR3 is TGCGCCAGCAGCTCCTACCGGGACAGGAGTACCCCGGAGCAGTACTTC. As protein: CASSSYRDRSTPEQYF. The V and J genes are TRBV5-1 and TRBJ2-7, with 8 bases identical to TRBD1. This CDR3 region has 16 residues. Germline CDR1 and CDR2: SGHRS and YFSETQ. The V and J ends lost 3 bases and 7 bases, in that order; junction bases with no gene match: 15. The full variable domain, its missing parts supplied by reference TRBV5-1 and TRBJ2-7, is KAGVTQTPRYLIKTRGQQVTLSCSPISGHRSVSWYQQTPGQGLQFLFEYFSETQRNKGNFPGRFSGRQFSNSRSEMNVSTLELGDSALYLCASSSYRDRSTPEQYFGPGTRLTVT.

This clonotype was observed a handful of times. J is TRBJ2-1 and V is TRBV18, with 8 positions matching TRBD2. Losses at the gene ends were 6 bases for V and 7 bases for J; bases not matched to a gene: 14. The CDR3 sequence is 16 residues long. Per germline, CDR1 KGHSH and CDR2 LQKENI. The CDR3 bases are TGTGCCAGCTCGCTACATACTAGCGGCTCAGGGAATGAGCAGTTCTTC. Protein: CASSLHTSGSGNEQFF.